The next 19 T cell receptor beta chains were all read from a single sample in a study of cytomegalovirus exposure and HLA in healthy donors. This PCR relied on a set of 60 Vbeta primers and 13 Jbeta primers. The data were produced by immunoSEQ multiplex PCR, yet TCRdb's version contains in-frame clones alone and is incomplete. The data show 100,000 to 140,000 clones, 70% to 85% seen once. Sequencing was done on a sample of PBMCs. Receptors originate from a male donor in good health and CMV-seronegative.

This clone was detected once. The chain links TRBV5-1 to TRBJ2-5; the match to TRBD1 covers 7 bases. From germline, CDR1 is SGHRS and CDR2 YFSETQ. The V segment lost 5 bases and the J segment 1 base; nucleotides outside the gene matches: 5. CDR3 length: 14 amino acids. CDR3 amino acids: CASRPDRAQETQYF. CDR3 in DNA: TGCGCCAGCAGACCCGACAGGGCCCAAGAGACCCAGTACTTC.

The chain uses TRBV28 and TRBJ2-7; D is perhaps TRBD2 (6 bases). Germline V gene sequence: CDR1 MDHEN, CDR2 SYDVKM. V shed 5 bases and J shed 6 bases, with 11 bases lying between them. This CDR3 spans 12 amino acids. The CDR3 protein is CASSGGFSEQYF. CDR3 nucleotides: TGTGCCAGCAGTGGGGGGTTTAGCGAGCAGTACTTC.

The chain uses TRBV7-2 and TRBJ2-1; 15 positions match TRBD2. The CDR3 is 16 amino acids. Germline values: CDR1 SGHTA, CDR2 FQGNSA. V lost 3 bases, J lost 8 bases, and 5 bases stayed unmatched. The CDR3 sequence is CASSFGTSGGRDEQFF. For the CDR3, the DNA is TGTGCCAGCAGCTTCGGGACTAGCGGGGGGAGGGATGAGCAGTTCTTC. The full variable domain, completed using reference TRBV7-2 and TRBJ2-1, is GAGVSQSPSNKVTEKGKDVELRCDPISGHTALYWYRQSLGQGLEFLIYFQGNSAPDKSGLPSDRFSAERTGGSVSTLTIQRTQQEDSAVYLCASSFGTSGGRDEQFFGPGTRLTVL.

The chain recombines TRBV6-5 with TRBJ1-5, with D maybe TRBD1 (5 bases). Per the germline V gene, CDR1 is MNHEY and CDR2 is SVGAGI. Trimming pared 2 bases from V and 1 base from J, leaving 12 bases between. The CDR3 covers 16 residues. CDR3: CASSYGGVESNQPQHF. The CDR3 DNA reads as TGTGCCAGCAGTTACGGAGGGGTTGAAAGCAATCAGCCCCAGCATTTT.

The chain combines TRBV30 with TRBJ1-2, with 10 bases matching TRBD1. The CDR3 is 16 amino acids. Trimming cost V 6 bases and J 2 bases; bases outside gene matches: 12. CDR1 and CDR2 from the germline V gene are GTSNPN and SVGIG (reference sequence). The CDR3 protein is CACTLQRTGGNYGYTF. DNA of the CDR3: TGTGCCTGCACCTTACAGCGGACAGGGGGGAACTATGGCTACACCTTC.

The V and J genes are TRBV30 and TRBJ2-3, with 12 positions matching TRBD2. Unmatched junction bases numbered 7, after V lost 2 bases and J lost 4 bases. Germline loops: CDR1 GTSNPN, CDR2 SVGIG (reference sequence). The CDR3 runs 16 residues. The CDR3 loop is CAWSLPTSGRPDTQYF. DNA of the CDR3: TGTGCCTGGAGTCTCCCGACTAGCGGGAGACCAGATACGCAGTATTTT.

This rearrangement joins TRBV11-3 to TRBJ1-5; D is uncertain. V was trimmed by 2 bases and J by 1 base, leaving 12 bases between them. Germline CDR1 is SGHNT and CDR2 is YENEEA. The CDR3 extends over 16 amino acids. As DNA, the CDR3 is TGTGCCAGCAGCTTACGACGGGTTAGGAGCAATCAGCCCCAGCATTTT. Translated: CASSLRRVRSNQPQHF.

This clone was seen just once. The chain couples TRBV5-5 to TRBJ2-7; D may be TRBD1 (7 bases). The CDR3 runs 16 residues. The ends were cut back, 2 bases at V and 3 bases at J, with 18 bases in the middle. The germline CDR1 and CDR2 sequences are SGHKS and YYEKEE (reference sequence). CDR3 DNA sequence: TGTGCCAGCAGCTTTCGGTTGAGCAGGGGGGACTACGAGCAGTACTTC. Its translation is CASSFRLSRGDYEQYF.

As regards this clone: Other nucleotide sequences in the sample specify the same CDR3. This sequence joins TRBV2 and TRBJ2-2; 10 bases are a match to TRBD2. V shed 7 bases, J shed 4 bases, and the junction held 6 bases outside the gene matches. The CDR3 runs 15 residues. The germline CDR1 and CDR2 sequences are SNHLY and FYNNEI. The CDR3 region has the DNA TGTGCCAGCAAACAGCGGGAGGGGGTCACCGGGGAGCTGTTTTTT. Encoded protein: CASKQREGVTGELFF.

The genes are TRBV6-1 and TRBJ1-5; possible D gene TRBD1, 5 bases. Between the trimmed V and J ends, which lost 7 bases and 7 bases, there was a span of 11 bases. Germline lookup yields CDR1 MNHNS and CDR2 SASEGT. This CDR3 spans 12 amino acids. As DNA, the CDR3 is TGTGCCAGCATGGAGGGGTGGCAGCCCCAGCATTTT. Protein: CASMEGWQPQHF.

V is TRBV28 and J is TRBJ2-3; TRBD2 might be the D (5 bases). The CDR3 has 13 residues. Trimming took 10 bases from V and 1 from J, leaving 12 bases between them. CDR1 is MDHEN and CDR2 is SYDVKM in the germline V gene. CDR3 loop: CATLEVGTDTQYF. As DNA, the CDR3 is TGTGCCACTCTGGAGGTAGGCACAGATACGCAGTATTTT.

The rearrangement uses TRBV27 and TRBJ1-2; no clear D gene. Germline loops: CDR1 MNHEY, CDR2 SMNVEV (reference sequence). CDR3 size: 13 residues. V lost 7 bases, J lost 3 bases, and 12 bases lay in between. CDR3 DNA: TGTGCCAGCAAGACTAGCCTGGACTATGGCTACACCTTC. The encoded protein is CASKTSLDYGYTF.

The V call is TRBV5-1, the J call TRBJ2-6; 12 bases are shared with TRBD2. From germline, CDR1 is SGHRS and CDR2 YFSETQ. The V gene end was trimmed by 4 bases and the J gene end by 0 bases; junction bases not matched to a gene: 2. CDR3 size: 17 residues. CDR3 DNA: TGCGCCAGCAGCCAGACTAGCGGGAGCTCTGGGGCCAACGTCCTGACTTTC. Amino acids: CASSQTSGSSGANVLTF.

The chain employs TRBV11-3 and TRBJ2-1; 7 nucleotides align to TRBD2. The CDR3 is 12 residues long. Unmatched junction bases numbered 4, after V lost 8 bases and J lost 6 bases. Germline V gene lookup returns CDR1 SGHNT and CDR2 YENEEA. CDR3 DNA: TGTGCCAGCGGAGCGGGAATCAATGAGCAGTTCTTC. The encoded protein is CASGAGINEQFF. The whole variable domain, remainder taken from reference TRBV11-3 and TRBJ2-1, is EAGVVQSPRYKIIEKKQPVAFWCNPISGHNTLYWYLQNLGQGPELLIRYENEEAVDDSQLPKDRFSAERLKGVDSTLKIQPAELGDSAVYLCASGAGINEQFFGPGTRLTVL.

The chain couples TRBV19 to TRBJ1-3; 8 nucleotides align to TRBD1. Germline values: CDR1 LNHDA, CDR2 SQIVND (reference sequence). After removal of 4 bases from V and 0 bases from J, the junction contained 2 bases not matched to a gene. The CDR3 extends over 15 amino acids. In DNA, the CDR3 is TGTGCCAGTAGTAGGGACAGGACCTCTGGAAACACCATATATTTT. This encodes CASSRDRTSGNTIYF.

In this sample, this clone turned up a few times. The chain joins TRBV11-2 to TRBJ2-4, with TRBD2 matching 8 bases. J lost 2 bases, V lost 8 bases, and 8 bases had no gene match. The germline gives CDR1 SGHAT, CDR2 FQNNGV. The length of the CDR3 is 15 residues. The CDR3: CASEPAGVSKNIQYF. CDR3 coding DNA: TGTGCCAGCGAACCAGCGGGAGTTTCCAAAAACATTCAGTACTTC.

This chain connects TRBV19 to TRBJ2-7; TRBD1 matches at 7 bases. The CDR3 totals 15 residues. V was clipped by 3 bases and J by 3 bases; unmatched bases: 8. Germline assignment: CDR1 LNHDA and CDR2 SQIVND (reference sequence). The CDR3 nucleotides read TGTGCCAGTAGTATCCTTGGACAGGACTTCTACGAGCAGTACTTC. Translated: CASSILGQDFYEQYF.

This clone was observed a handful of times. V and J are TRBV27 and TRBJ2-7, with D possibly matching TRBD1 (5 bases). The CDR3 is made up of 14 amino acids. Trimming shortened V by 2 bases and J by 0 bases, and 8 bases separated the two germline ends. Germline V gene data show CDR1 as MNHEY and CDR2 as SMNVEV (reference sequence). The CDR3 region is CASSLGRDSYEQYF. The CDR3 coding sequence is TGTGCCAGCAGTTTAGGCAGGGACTCCTACGAGCAGTACTTC.

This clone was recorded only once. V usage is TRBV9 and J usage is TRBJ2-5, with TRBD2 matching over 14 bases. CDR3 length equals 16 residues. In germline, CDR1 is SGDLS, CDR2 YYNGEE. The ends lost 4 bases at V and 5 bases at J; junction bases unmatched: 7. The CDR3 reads CASSPGLAGGGETQYF. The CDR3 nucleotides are TGTGCCAGCAGCCCTGGACTAGCGGGAGGTGGCGAGACCCAGTACTTC.